This T cell receptor beta chain appears in the sequencing data of a study of blood T cell repertoires in COVID-19. Study summary: Sources were T cells, B-cell-depleted T cells, or PBMCs; the material itself was cDNA or gDNA.

Original methodology: From reference gene primer amplification, estimates of nucleated cell counts were derived. This table comes from immunoSEQ multiplex PCR, and its TCRdb copy is limited to in-frame clones, with some not included. From that table come the V and J calls and clone size; the DNA was used to work out D and trimming. The sample has some 150,000 clones; around nine tenths are singletons. The CDR3 spans 12 residues. V was cut by 3 bases and J by 10 bases, with 10 bases left in between. The germline gives CDR1 SNHLY, CDR2 FYNNEI. The sequence was obtained from a woman aged 55-70 years with acute or convalescent COVID-19. The chain uses TRBV2 and TRBJ2-1, with TRBD2 as a possible D gene (5 bases). Sequenced material: peripheral blood. DNA for the CDR3: TGTGCCAGCAGTGACCCTCCTAGCGAGCAGTTCTTC. Translation gives CASSDPPSEQFF.